Listed below are T cell receptor beta chains from one sample, sequenced in a study of blood T cell repertoires in COVID-19. Method: immunoSEQ multiplex PCR; TCRdb's copy keeps in-frame clones and lacks some. The sample shows under 110,000 clones, less than 85% of them seen only once. Sequencing was carried out using peripheral blood. Every receptor here comes from a woman between 65 and 79 years old with active or convalescent COVID-19. Each CDR3 is given with its conserved first and last residue. Each record gives: V gene, CDR3 length, J gene, CDR3 protein.

V: TRBV4-3; length: 16; J: TRBJ2-5; CDR3: CASSHNRGGNQETQYF
V: TRBV4-3; length: 15; J: TRBJ1-6; CDR3: CASSQDLQENSPLHF
V: TRBV5-1; length: 14; J: TRBJ2-7; CDR3: CASSWETGDYEQYF
V: TRBV5-8; length: 17; J: TRBJ1-6; CDR3: CASSDLAGGSYNSPLHF
V: TRBV30; length: 15; J: TRBJ2-7; CDR3: CAWSRRGTLMHEQYF
V: TRBV24-1; length: 15; J: TRBJ2-7; CDR3: CATSGGTGANYEQYF
V: TRBV7-2; length: 16; J: TRBJ1-2; CDR3: CASSLGAGRGIYGYTF
V: TRBV5-5; length: 13; J: TRBJ1-1; CDR3: CASSLLRDTEAFF
V: TRBV5-1; length: 14; J: TRBJ2-1; CDR3: CASQLAPVNNEQFF
V: TRBV19; length: 13; J: TRBJ1-2; CDR3: CATRTGNGDGYTF
V: TRBV30; length: 13; J: TRBJ1-6; CDR3: CAWIPDRGSPLHF
V: TRBV5-1; length: 15; J: TRBJ1-3; CDR3: CASSSGESSGNTIYF
V: TRBV7-2; length: 15; J: TRBJ2-7; CDR3: CASSHTSGSSYEQYF
V: TRBV29-1; length: 12; J: TRBJ1-1; CDR3: CSVEDRGSEAFF
V: TRBV4-3; length: 15; J: TRBJ2-3; CDR3: CASSLGTSGGNTQYF
V: TRBV9; length: 12; J: TRBJ1-1; CDR3: CASSPQGIEAFF
V: TRBV3-1/TRBV3-2; length: 13; J: TRBJ1-6; CDR3: CASSQAYNSPLHF
V: TRBV30; length: 13; J: TRBJ1-2; CDR3: CAWRLPDRVGYTF
V: TRBV28; length: 15; J: TRBJ1-1; CDR3: CASSRPGQMNTEAFF
V: TRBV6-5; length: 11; J: TRBJ2-1; CDR3: CASQTRGEQFF
V: TRBV24-1; length: 16; J: TRBJ2-3; CDR3: CATSDSGTERRGTQYF
V: TRBV19; length: 16; J: TRBJ1-4; CDR3: CASRTSGKGEYEKLFF
V: TRBV11-1; length: 16; J: TRBJ2-1; CDR3: CASRPGTSGGDNEQFF
V: TRBV2; length: 16; J: TRBJ2-5; CDR3: CASRGGLAGYQETQYF
V: TRBV14; length: 14; J: TRBJ2-5; CDR3: CASSQGARSETQYF
V: TRBV5-1; length: 15; J: TRBJ2-7; CDR3: CASSPGTGTSYEQYF
V: TRBV3-1/TRBV3-2; length: 16; J: TRBJ1-3; CDR3: CASSQGGTASGNTIYF
V: TRBV2; length: 15; J: TRBJ1-1; CDR3: CASTREGQLNTEAFF
V: TRBV15; length: 15; J: TRBJ1-1; CDR3: CATSRDQQGSTEAFF
V: TRBV5-4; length: 16; J: TRBJ2-1; CDR3: CASSLLSGRSPNEQFF
V: TRBV5-1; length: 15; J: TRBJ2-1; CDR3: CASSSDGLEIDEQFF
V: TRBV30; length: 14; J: TRBJ1-2; CDR3: CAWSLDRGWYGYTF
V: TRBV21-1; length: 15; J: TRBJ2-7; CDR3: CASTAVVPRDYEQYF
V: TRBV13; length: 14; J: TRBJ2-2; CDR3: CASSSTRNTGELFF
V: TRBV11-3; length: 14; J: TRBJ1-6; CDR3: CASSQTGSGSPLHF
V: TRBV12-5; length: 14; J: TRBJ2-3; CDR3: CASGLGTSGDTQYF
V: TRBV5-4; length: 14; J: TRBJ1-2; CDR3: CASGVDRESYGYTF
V: TRBV30; length: 16; J: TRBJ1-5; CDR3: CAWSVRKQGMEQPQHF
V: TRBV7-2; length: 14; J: TRBJ1-2; CDR3: CASSLRGSSDGYTF
V: TRBV6-5; length: 13; J: TRBJ2-7; CDR3: CASLDRGVYEQYF
V: TRBV7-2; length: 14; J: TRBJ1-5; CDR3: CASSSQGFNQPQHF
V: TRBV6-5; length: 14; J: TRBJ2-2; CDR3: CASSSGLARGELFF
V: TRBV28; length: 13; J: TRBJ1-1; CDR3: CASSSGQGGEAFF
V: TRBV7-6; length: 17; J: TRBJ2-7; CDR3: CASSLVIPGQSSYEQYF
V: TRBV5-4; length: 11; J: TRBJ1-2; CDR3: CASSSQYGYTF
V: TRBV27; length: 15; J: TRBJ1-5; CDR3: CASSPNRGGWQPQHF
V: TRBV27; length: 14; J: TRBJ2-1; CDR3: CASRVGTGRNEQFF
V: TRBV7-2; length: 15; J: TRBJ2-1; CDR3: CASSLGTGRYNEQFF